This T cell receptor beta chain was observed in a study of blood T cells in healthy people across ages. Study findings and constraints: Measured against age, TCR beta diversity per million T cells decreased in a roughly linear manner.

The germline V gene has CDR1 SGHAT and CDR2 FQNNGV. This CDR3 has 15 residues. The V gene lost 7 bases and the J gene lost 0 bases, with 12 bases spanning the gap. A second roughly 7 to 11 cycle PCR used barcoded and J-beta primers. MiXCR, applied by TCRdb to the 5' RACE reads, yields one record per CDR3 protein. The table lists nearly 1 million distinct CDR3 sequences, roughly 50% of them singletons. Researchers report isolating at least 6.5 million PBMCs per sample. To note about this clonotype: The antigen is undetermined.

The chain carries TRBV11-2 and TRBJ1-4; TRBD1 might be the D (5 bases). The sequence was obtained from a woman aged 55-70 years in good health. Sequenced sample: blood. CDR3 nucleotide sequence: TGTGCCAGCAAGCGCGGGGGTGCAACTAATGAAAAACTGTTTTTT. As protein: CASKRGGATNEKLFF.